The T cell receptor beta chain described here comes from a study of T cell changes during pregnancy in multiple sclerosis. TCRdb keeps only in-frame clones here, not all; method: immunoSEQ multiplex PCR. The data contain 130,000 or so clones, around 95% of them singletons. CDR1 ENHRY and CDR2 SYGVKD come from the germline V gene. The CDR3 loop spans 14 amino acids. V was pared by 2 bases and J by 5 bases, with 12 bases between. This chain joins TRBV10-3 and TRBJ2-5; D may be TRBD2 (6 bases). The specimen comprised peripheral blood, sampled after pregnancy. The receptor was isolated from a female donor with multiple sclerosis, enrolled in a pregnancy study. The CDR3 DNA sequence: TGTGCCATCAGTGAGCCGGGACTCGGGGAGACCCAGTACTTC. The encoded protein is CAISEPGLGETQYF.